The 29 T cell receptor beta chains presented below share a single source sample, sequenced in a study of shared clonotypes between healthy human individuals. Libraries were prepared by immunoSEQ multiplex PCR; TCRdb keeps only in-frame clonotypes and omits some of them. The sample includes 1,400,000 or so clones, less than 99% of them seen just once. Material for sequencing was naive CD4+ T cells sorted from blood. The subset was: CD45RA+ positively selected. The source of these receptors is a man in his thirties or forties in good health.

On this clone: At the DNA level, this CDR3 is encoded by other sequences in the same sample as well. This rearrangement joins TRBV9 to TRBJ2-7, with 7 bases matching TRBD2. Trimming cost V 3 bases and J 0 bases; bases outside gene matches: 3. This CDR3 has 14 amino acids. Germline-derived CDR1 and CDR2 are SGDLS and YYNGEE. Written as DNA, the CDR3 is TGTGCCAGCAGCGCGGGACTAAACTCCTACGAGCAGTACTTC. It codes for CASSAGLNSYEQYF.

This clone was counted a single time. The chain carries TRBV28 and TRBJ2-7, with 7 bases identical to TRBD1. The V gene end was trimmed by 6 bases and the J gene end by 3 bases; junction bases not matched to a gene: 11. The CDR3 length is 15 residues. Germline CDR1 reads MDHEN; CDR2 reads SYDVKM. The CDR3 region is CASSLQGFGFYEQYF. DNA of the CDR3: TGTGCCAGCAGCCTACAGGGGTTCGGGTTCTACGAGCAGTACTTC. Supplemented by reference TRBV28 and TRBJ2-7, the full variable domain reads DVKVTQSSRYLVKRTGEKVFLECVQDMDHENMFWYRQDPGLGLRLIYFSYDVKMKEKGDIPEGYSVSREKKERFSLILESASTNQTSMYLCASSLQGFGFYEQYFGPGTRLTVT.

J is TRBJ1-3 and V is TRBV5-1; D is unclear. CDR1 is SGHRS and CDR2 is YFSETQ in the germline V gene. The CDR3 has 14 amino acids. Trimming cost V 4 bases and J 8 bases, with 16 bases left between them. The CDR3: CASSPHVGWDTIYF. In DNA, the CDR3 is TGCGCCAGCAGCCCTCATGTAGGGTGGGACACCATATATTTT.

The CDR3 coding sequence is TGCGCCAGCAGCCACGGGGACGCAGATAACTATGGCTACACCTTC. Residues: CASSHGDADNYGYTF. The chain employs TRBV4-1 and TRBJ1-2; a possible D gene is TRBD1 (5 bases). V lost 3 bases to trimming and J lost 1 base, with 12 bases between them. The germline gives CDR1 MGHRA, CDR2 YSYEKL. The CDR3 is 15 amino acids.

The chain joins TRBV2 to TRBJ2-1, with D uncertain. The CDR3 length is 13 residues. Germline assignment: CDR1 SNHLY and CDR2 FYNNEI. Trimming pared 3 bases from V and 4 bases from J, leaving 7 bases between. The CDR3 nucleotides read TGTGCCAGCAGTGATTTGCGGTACAATGAGCAGTTCTTC. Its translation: CASSDLRYNEQFF.

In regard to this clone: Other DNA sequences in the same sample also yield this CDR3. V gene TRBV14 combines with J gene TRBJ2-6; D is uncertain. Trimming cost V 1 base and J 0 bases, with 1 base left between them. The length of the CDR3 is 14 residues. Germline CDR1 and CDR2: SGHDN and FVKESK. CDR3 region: CASSQVSGANVLTF. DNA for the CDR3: TGTGCCAGCAGCCAAGTCTCTGGGGCCAACGTCCTGACTTTC.

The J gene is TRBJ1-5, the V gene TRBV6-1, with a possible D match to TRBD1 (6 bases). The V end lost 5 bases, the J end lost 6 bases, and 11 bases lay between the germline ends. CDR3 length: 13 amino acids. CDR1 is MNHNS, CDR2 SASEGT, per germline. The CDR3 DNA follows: TGTGCCAGCAGTTTAGAGGGGGGTCAGCCCCAGCATTTT. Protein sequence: CASSLEGGQPQHF.

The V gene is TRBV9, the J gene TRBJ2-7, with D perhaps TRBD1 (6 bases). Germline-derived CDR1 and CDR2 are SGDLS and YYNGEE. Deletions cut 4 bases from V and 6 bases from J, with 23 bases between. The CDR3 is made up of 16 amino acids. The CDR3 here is CASSIRQAPSKGEQYF. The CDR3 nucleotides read TGTGCCAGCAGCATAAGACAGGCTCCGAGCAAAGGCGAGCAGTACTTC.

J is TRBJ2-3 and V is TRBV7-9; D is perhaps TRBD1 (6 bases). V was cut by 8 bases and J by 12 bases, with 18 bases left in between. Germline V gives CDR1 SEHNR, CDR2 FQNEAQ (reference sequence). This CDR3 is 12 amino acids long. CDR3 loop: CASAGQSPDQYF. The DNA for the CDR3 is TGTGCCAGCGCTGGACAGTCCCCCGACCAGTATTTT. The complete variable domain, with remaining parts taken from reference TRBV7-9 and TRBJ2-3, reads DTGVSQNPRHKITKRGQNVTFRCDPISEHNRLYWYRQTLGQGPEFLTYFQNEAQLEKSRLLSDRFSAERPKGSFSTLEIQRTEQGDSAMYLCASAGQSPDQYFGPGTRLTVL.

The CDR3 nucleotides read TGTGCCAGCAGCTTAGTGTCGGCTAGCGGGTATGAGCAGTTCTTC. Translating gives CASSLVSASGYEQFF. J is TRBJ2-1 and V is TRBV7-6; 8 nucleotides agree with TRBD2. The CDR3 spans 15 residues. Trimming at V came to 1 base and at J to 8 bases, leaving 7 bases not matched to a gene. The germline V gene has CDR1 SGHVS and CDR2 FNYEAQ. The full variable domain, its missing parts supplied by reference TRBV7-6 and TRBJ2-1, is GAGVSQSPRYKVTKRGQDVALRCDPISGHVSLYWYRQALGQGPEFLTYFNYEAQQDKSGLPNDRFSAERPEGSISTLTIQRTEQRDSAMYRCASSLVSASGYEQFFGPGTRLTVL.

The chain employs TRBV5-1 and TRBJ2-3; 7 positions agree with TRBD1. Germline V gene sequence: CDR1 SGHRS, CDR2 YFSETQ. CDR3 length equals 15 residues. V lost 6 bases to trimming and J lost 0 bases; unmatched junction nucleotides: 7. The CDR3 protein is CASIISGGSTDTQYF. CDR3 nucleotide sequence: TGCGCCAGCATTATATCAGGGGGAAGCACAGATACGCAGTATTTT. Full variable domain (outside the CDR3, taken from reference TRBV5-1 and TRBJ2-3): KAGVTQTPRYLIKTRGQQVTLSCSPISGHRSVSWYQQTPGQGLQFLFEYFSETQRNKGNFPGRFSGRQFSNSRSEMNVSTLELGDSALYLCASIISGGSTDTQYFGPGTRLTVL.

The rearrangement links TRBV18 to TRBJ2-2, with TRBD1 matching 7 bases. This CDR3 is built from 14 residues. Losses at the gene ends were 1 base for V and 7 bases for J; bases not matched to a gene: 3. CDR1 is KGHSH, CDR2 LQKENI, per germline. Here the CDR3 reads CASSPRTGGGELFF. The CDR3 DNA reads TGTGCCAGCTCACCACGGACAGGTGGCGGGGAGCTGTTTTTT.

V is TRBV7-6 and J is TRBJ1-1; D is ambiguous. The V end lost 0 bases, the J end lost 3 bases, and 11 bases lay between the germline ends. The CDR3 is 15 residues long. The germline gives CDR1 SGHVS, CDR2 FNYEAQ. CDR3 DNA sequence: TGTGCCAGCAGCTTAGCGCTCACCACGTACACTGAAGCTTTCTTT. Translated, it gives CASSLALTTYTEAFF.

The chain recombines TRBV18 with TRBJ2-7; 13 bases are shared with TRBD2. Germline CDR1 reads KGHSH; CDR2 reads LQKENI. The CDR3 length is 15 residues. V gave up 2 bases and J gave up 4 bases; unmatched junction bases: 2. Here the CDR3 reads CASSPGTSGVYEQYF. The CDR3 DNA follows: TGTGCCAGCTCACCAGGGACTAGCGGGGTATACGAGCAGTACTTC.

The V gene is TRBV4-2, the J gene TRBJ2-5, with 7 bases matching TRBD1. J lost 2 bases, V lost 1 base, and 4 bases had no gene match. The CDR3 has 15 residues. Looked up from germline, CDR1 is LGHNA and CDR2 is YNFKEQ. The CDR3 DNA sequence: TGTGCCAGCAGCCAAGCCGGGACAGAGCAAGAGACCCAGTACTTC. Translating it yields CASSQAGTEQETQYF.

CDR3 sequence reads: CASSRTANNEQFF. DNA for the CDR3: TGCGCCAGCAGCAGAACAGCGAACAATGAGCAGTTCTTC. This chain connects TRBV5-1 to TRBJ2-1; D remains ambiguous. V gave up 4 bases and J gave up 5 bases, with 10 bases separating them. The CDR3 is 13 residues long. CDR1 and CDR2 (germline): SGHRS, YFSETQ. Using reference TRBV5-1 and TRBJ2-1 for the parts outside the CDR3, the full variable domain is KAGVTQTPRYLIKTRGQQVTLSCSPISGHRSVSWYQQTPGQGLQFLFEYFSETQRNKGNFPGRFSGRQFSNSRSEMNVSTLELGDSALYLCASSRTANNEQFFGPGTRLTVL.

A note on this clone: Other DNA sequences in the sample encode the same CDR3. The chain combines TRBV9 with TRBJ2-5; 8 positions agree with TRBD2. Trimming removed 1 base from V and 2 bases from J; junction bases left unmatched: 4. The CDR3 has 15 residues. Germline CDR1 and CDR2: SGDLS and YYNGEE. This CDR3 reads CASSVSSGLQETQYF. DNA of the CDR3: TGTGCCAGCAGCGTATCTAGCGGGCTTCAAGAGACCCAGTACTTC.

The CDR3 spells CASSRGTEQETQYF. The DNA for the CDR3 is TGCGCCAGCAGCCGAGGGACAGAACAAGAGACCCAGTACTTC. This chain connects TRBV5-1 to TRBJ2-5; 7 nucleotides match TRBD1. The V gene's germline CDR1 is SGHRS and CDR2 YFSETQ. The CDR3 is 14 amino acids. The junction had 5 bases not matched to a gene; V was cut back by 4 bases and J by 2 bases.

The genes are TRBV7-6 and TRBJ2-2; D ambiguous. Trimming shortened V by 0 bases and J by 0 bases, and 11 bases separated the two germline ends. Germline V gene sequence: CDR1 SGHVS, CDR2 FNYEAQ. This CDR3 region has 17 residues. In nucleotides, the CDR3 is TGTGCCAGCAGCTTAGCGCTCAATAAACCGAACACCGGGGAGCTGTTTTTT. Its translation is CASSLALNKPNTGELFF.

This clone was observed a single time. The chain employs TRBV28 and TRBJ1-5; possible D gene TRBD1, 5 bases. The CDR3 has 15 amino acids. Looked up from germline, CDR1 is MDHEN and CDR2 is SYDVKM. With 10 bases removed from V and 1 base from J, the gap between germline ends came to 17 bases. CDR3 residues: CATLGEFESNQPQHF. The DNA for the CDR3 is TGTGCCACCCTGGGGGAATTCGAGAGCAATCAGCCCCAGCATTTT.

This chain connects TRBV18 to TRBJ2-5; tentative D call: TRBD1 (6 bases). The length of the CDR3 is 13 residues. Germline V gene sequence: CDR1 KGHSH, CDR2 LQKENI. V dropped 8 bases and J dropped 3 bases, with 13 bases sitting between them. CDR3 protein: CASAGAGEETQYF. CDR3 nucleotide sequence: TGTGCCAGCGCAGGGGCAGGCGAAGAGACCCAGTACTTC.

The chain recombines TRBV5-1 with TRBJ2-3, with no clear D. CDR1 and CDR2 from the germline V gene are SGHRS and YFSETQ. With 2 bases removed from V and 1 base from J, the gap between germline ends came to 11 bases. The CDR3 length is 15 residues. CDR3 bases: TGCGCCAGCAGCTTTGGGTCGGGCGGCACAGATACGCAGTATTTT. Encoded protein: CASSFGSGGTDTQYF.

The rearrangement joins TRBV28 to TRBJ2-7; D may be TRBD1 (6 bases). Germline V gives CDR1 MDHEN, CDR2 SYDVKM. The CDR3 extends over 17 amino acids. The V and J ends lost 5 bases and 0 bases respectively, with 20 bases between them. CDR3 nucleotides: TGTGCCAGCAGTCCCCCCCGAGTCGGGACACTCTCCTACGAGCAGTACTTC. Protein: CASSPPRVGTLSYEQYF.

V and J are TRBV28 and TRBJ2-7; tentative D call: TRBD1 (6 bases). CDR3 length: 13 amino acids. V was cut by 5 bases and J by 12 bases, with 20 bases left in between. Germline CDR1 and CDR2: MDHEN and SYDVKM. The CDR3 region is CASSAPPPEGGYF. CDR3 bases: TGTGCCAGCAGTGCCCCTCCCCCGGAAGGGGGGTACTTC.

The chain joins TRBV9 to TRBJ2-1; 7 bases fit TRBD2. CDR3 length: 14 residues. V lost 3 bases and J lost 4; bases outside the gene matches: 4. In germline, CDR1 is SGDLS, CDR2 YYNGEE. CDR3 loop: CASSAAGTYNEQFF. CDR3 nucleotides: TGTGCCAGCAGCGCAGCGGGAACGTACAATGAGCAGTTCTTC. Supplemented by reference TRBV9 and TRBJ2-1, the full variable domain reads DSGVTQTPKHLITATGQRVTLRCSPRSGDLSVYWYQQSLDQGLQFLIQYYNGEERAKGNILERFSAQQFPDLHSELNLSSLELGDSALYFCASSAAGTYNEQFFGPGTRLTVL.

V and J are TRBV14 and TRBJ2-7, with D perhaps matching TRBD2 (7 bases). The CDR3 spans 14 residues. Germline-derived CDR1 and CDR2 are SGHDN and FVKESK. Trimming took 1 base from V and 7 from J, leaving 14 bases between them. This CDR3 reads CASSQVGGHVEQYF. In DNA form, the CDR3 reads TGTGCCAGCAGCCAAGTGGGGGGGCATGTGGAGCAGTACTTC.

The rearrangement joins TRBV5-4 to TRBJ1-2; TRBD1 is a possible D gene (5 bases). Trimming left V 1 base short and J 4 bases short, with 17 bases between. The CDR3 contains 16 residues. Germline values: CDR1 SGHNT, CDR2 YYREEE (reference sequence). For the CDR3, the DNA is TGTGCCAGCAGCTTGCCGGGACCCGGGTCGGGCTATGGCTACACCTTC. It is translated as CASSLPGPGSGYGYTF. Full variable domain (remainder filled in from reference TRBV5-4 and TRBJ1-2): ETGVTQSPTHLIKTRGQQVTLRCSSQSGHNTVSWYQQALGQGPQFIFQYYREEENGRGNFPPRFSGLQFPNYSSELNVNALELDDSALYLCASSLPGPGSGYGYTFGSGTRLTVV.

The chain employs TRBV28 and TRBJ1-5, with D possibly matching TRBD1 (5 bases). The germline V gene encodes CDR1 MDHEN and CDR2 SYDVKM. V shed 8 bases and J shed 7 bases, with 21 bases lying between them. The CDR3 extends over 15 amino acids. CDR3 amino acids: CASSLVGGGWQPQHF. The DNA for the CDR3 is TGTGCCAGCTCCCTAGTGGGGGGGGGTTGGCAGCCCCAGCATTTT.

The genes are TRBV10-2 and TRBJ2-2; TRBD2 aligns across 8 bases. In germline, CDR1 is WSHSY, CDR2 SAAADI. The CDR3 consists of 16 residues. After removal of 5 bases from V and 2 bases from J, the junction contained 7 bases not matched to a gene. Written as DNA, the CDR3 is TGCGCCAGCAGTCATTTTAGCGGGACCAACACCGGGGAGCTGTTTTTT. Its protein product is CASSHFSGTNTGELFF.